The T cell receptor (beta chain) described here comes from a study of blood T cell repertoires in COVID-19 (TCRdb year 2020). Turning to the overall study: The collaborator samples originated in the United States, Italy and Spain and spanned the acute and convalescent phases of COVID-19. A de-identified subject ID, COVID-19 status, age in years and sex were almost always included in the sample metadata. The samples were drawn from the first 160 participants of the ongoing ImmuneRACE study and from about 1,200 subjects provided by 6 global collaborators. A freely available public database, intended as a resource for researchers studying the immune response to SARS-CoV-2, is where the repertoires were released. Subjects who had been exposed to COVID-19, were actively infected with it, or had recovered from it provided the deeply sampled blood TCRbeta repertoires that made up the dataset. The material from the prospective study consisted of cDNA or gDNA derived from T cells, B-cell-depleted T cells, or PBMCs. Where available, HLA class I and class II types were taken from metadata supplied by the sample provider and were not determined by assay-based typing.

Participants in the prospective study were aged roughly 18 to 100 years, lived in 24 United States geographic areas, and enrolled through a virtual design. In the prospective study, cohorts were assigned on the basis of participant-reported clinical history obtained from a screening survey and a study questionnaire. Exposed participants had been in contact with someone with a PCR-confirmed or clinician-diagnosed COVID-19 case within 2 weeks of study entry. In the prospective study, whole blood, serum and a nasopharyngeal or oropharyngeal swab were collected from each participant by mobile phlebotomists. Participants in the prospective study had the option to provide additional blood draws and questionnaires over an approximately 2-month period. Before DNA extraction, prospective study blood samples were shipped either frozen or at room temperature. Results and caveats for the whole study, not just this receptor: The amount of clinical and demographic metadata varied by source and participant and was provided uncurated.

The CDR3 holds 17 amino acids from the cysteine to the phenylalanine. Only CDR3 DNA is held: 51 bases, read in frame from base 1. From the germline V gene, CDR1 is MDHEN and CDR2 is SYDVKM. V was cut back by 1 base and J by 7 bases, leaving a gap of 20 bases between them. Turning to this clone: Its antigen has not been determined. The record has no base qualities; no much larger clone is one base away.

The immunoSEQ Assay, a bias-controlled multiplex PCR, was used to amplify TCRbeta CDR3 regions from genomic DNA. The original methods were these. The number of nucleated cells in each sample was estimated by amplification of reference gene primers within the assay. To quantify the absolute abundance of each unique TCRbeta CDR3 rearrangement, sequence reads were collapsed and filtered. For each sample, productive Simpson clonality was calculated by taking the square root of Simpson's diversity index across productive rearrangements. Sourced from immuneACCESS, this table was stored by TCRdb with only in-frame sequences that have V and J called. A share of the clones is absent; for the studies checked, an unresolved V gene accounts for under half, and the remainder has no known explanation. That table furnishes V, J and clone size, whereas the DNA furnished D and trimming. The sample table contains around 400,000 clones; only one count was recorded for 70% to 90% of them. Clones ranked in the top ten supply 1.4% of the sample.

The sequence came from a young woman who had been exposed to COVID-19. Recombination linked TRBV28 to TRBJ2-4, and possibly TRBD2, on 5 matching bases. The sample was PBMCs or T cells enriched from blood (not recorded which). The DNA reads TGTGCCAGCAGTTTATTATGGGTAGCGTCCTCCCCCAACATTCAGTACTTC. The resulting protein is CASSLLWVASSPNIQYF.